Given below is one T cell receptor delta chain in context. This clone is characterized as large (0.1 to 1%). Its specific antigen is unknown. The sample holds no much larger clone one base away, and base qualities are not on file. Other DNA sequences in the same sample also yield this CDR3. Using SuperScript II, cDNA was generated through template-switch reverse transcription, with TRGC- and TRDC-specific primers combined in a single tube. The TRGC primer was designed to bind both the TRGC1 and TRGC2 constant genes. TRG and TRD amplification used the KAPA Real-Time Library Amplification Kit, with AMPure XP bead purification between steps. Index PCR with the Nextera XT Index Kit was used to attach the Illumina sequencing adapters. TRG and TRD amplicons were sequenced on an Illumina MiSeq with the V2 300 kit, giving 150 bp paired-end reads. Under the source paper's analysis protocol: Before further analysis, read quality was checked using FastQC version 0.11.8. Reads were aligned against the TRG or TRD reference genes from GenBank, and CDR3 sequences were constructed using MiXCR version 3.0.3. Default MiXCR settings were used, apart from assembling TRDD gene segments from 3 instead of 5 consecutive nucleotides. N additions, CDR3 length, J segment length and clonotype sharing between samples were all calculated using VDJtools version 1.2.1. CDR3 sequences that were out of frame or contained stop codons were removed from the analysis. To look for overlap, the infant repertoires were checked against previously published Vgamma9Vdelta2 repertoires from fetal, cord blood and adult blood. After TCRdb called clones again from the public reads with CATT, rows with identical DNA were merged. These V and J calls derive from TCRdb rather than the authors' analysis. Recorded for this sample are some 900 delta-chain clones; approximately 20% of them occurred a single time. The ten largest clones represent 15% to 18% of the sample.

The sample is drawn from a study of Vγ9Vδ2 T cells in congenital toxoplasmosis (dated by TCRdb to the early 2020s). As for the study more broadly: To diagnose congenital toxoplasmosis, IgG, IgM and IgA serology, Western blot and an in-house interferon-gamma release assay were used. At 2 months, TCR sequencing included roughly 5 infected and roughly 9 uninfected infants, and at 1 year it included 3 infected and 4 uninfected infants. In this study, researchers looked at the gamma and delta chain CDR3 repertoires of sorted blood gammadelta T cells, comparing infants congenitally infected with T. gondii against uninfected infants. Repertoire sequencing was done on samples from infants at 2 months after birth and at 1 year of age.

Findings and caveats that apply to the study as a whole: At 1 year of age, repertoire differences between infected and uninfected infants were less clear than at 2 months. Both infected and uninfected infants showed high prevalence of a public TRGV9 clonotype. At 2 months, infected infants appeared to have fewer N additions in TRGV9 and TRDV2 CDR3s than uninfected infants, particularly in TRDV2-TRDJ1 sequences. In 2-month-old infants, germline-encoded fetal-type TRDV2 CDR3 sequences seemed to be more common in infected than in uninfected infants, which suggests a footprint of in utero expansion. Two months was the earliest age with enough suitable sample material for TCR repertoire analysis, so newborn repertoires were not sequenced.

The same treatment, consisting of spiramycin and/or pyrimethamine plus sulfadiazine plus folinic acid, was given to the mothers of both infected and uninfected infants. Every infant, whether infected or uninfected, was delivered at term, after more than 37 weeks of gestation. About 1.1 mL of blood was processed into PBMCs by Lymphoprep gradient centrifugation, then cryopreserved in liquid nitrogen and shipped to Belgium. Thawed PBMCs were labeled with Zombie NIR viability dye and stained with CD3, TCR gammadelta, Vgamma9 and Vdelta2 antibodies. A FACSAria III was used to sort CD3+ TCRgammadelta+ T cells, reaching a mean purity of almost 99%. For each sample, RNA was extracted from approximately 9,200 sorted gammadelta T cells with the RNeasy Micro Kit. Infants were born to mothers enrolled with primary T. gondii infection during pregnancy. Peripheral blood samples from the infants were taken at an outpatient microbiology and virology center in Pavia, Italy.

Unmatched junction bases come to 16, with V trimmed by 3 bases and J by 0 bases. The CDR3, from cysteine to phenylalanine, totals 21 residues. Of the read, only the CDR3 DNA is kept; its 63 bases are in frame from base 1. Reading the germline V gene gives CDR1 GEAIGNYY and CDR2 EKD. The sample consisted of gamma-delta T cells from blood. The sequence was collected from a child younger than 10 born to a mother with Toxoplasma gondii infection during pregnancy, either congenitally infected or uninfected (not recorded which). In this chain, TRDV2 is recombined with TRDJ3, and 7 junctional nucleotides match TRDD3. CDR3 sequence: CACDSPVLGPNLSWDTRQMFF. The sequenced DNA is TGTGCCTGTGACTCCCCGGTACTGGGGCCAAACCTCTCCTGGGACACCCGACAGATGTTTTTC.